The clone carrying this T cell receptor beta chain has a handful of counts. Constant-segment primers and 5'RACE yielded cDNA libraries for TCR alpha and TCR beta, each carrying sample barcodes and UMIs. TCRdb itself ran the 5' RACE reads through MiXCR, one entry per CDR3 protein. The table records some 270,000 distinct CDR3 sequences, approximately 15% of them present only once. The V end was cut by 7 bases, the J end by 6 bases, with 15 bases between. Germline V gene data show CDR1 as MNHEY and CDR2 as SVGEGT. The CDR3 has 13 residues. The sample comes from a study of T-cell memory formation after mild COVID-19. About the study: TCR clusters were mostly donor specific.

The chain couples TRBV6-2 or TRBV6-3 to TRBJ1-2, with D perhaps matching TRBD1 (5 bases). The material sequenced was PBMCs or a T cell subset sorted from them (not recorded which). The clonotype originates from an adult woman who had mild COVID-19 (a few samples of this study predate the infection). Cell type and time point are not known. CDR3 sequence (DNA): TGTGCCAGCACCCCTGAGTGGGGGAATGGCTACACCTTC. Protein sequence: CASTPEWGNGYTF.